A single T cell receptor beta chain is shown here with its context. Its antigen remains unidentified. Primers included in the PCR were 60 Vbeta and 13 Jbeta primers. Sequenced by immunoSEQ multiplex PCR; TCRdb stores in-frame clones only, minus some. The sample lists roughly 130,000 clones; 70% to 90% were seen once. The data are from a study of cytomegalovirus exposure and HLA in healthy donors. About the study: The early release's HLA-typed donors yielded 78 million or so unique TCRs. Membership in the Caucasian-associated ancestry cluster was found for around four fifths of roughly 400 genotyped donors.

Study-level points and caveats: There were reportedly fewer N-insertions in an Asian-associated ancestry cluster than the roughly 610-donor mean, in a later analysis. According to the study, 180 or so TCR beta chains were cytomegalovirus-associated.

V was clipped by 5 bases and J by 3 bases; unmatched bases: 10. This CDR3 region has 16 residues. Per germline, CDR1 SGHTA and CDR2 FQGNSA. The chain is built from TRBV7-2 and TRBJ2-7; 10 bases line up with TRBD2. This receptor was taken from a woman in her forties in good health and CMV-seronegative. Sequenced input: PBMCs. The CDR3 nucleotides are TGTGCCAGCAGCCCGGGGGGTAGCGGGAGGTTCTACGAGCAGTACTTC. As protein: CASSPGGSGRFYEQYF.